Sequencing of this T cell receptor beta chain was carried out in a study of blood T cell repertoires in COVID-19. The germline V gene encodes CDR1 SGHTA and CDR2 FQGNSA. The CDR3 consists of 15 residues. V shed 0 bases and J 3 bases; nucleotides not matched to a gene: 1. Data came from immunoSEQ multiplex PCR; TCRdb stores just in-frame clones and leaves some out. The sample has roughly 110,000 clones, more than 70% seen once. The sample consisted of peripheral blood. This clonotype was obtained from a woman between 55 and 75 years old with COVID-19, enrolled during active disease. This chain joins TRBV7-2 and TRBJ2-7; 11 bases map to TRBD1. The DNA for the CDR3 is TGTGCCAGCAGCTTAGCGGGGACAGGGGGCTACGAGCAGTACTTC. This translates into CASSLAGTGGYEQYF.